The rows below give T cell receptor beta chains drawn from one sample of a study of cytomegalovirus exposure and HLA in healthy donors. Sequencing used immunoSEQ multiplex PCR; TCRdb keeps in-frame clones, though not all of them. In the table there are fewer than 250,000 clones, about 83% of which are singletons. The sequenced sample consisted of PBMCs. The source of these receptors is a woman in her fifties or sixties in good health and CMV-seropositive. Both conserved end residues are part of each CDR3. Each record gives: V gene, J gene, CDR3 length, CDR3 protein.

>TRBV2|TRBJ1-2|15
CASSVSRQGGYGYTF
>TRBV2|TRBJ2-1|16
CASSLRKNTQGNEQFF
>TRBV5-6|TRBJ2-1|13
CASSFVGSNEQFF
>TRBV9|TRBJ1-1|14
CASSVEVQAVHAFF
>TRBV6-5|TRBJ2-7|14
CASSPQGLRYEQYF
>TRBV5-8|TRBJ2-3|12
CASSHGSDTQYF
>TRBV7-6|TRBJ2-3|16
CASSPPRQGLTDTQYF
>TRBV6-1|TRBJ2-7|14
CASSGAGQAYEQYF
>TRBV15|TRBJ2-5|14
CATSGSGEQETQYF
>TRBV18|TRBJ1-2|15
CASSLMDGVNYGYTF
>TRBV7-2|TRBJ2-3|12
CASSSTTDTQYF
>TRBV7-9|TRBJ2-7|15
CASSLDAGLAYEQYF
>TRBV7-9|TRBJ1-1|13
CASSAQENTEAFF
>TRBV19|TRBJ1-1|14
CASSSIEGANEAFF
>TRBV6-1|TRBJ1-6|12
CATGPYNSPLHF
>TRBV18|TRBJ1-1|15
CASSPPSRVGTEAFF
>TRBV5-1|TRBJ1-4|14
CASSFRGEGEKLFF
>TRBV9|TRBJ2-2|17
CASSSSPGKVVTGELFF
>TRBV12-2|TRBJ1-5|14
CASRFLTRDQPQHF
>TRBV9|TRBJ2-7|14
CASSVGGIPYEQYF
>TRBV30|TRBJ1-2|13
CAWSVSVNYGYTF
>TRBV6-1|TRBJ1-2|15
CASSEDRGLGYGYTF
>TRBV5-4|TRBJ2-3|14
CASSQTQGSDTQYF
>TRBV5-1|TRBJ2-5|16
CASSLEPSSGEETQYF
>TRBV27|TRBJ2-3|14
CASSLMSTPDTQYF
>TRBV5-1|TRBJ2-7|14
CASSPGQTSYEQYF
>TRBV30|TRBJ2-7|14
CAWSPRVRTYEQYF
>TRBV19|TRBJ1-1|18
CASSIGRVVGQGRTEAFF
>TRBV7-9|TRBJ1-5|13
CSSSRQGNQPQHF
>TRBV4-1|TRBJ1-2|14
CASSQDPGAYGYTF
>TRBV7-8|TRBJ1-1|14
CASSLLAGNTEAFF
>TRBV5-6|TRBJ1-5|17
CASSFYLDLQQGQPQHF
>TRBV18|TRBJ2-5|15
CASSRDRATTETQYF